A single sample is the source of the 19 T cell receptor beta chains below, sequenced in a study of vaccination effects on CD4 cells after COVID-19. Antigen-specific CD4+ T cells were first expanded with viral peptide pools by the ViraFEST assay and only then sequenced. Culturing for roughly 9 days preceded CD4+ T cell isolation. Participants were vaccinated with two doses of either the BNT162b2 or mRNA-1273 vaccine. Sequenced by immunoSEQ multiplex PCR; TCRdb stores in-frame clones only, minus some. The sample consists of fewer than 40,000 clones, almost 85% of them appearing once. No antigens are known for them. The source material was CD4+ T cells from PBMCs cultured with HCoV-NL63 spike peptides, sampled after COVID-19 vaccination. Source of these receptors: a human donor who received a COVID-19 vaccine. Some clones in this sample may be carry-over from other donors' samples.

The chain links TRBV29-1 to TRBJ1-1; D is possibly TRBD1 (5 bases). Trimming took off 6 bases at V and 1 base at J, with 12 bases between the two ends. The CDR3 covers 13 residues. The germline V gene has CDR1 SQVTM and CDR2 ANQGSEA. The CDR3 DNA is TGCAGCGTCCGGGGGACGGAGAACACTGAAGCTTTCTTT. It translates to CSVRGTENTEAFF.

The V call is TRBV6-4, the J call TRBJ2-3; 13 nucleotides align to TRBD2. This CDR3 is 16 amino acids long. Germline CDR1 reads MRHNA; CDR2 reads SNTAGT. The V segment lost 5 bases and the J segment 3 bases; nucleotides outside the gene matches: 5. Here the CDR3 DNA reads TGTGCCAGCAGTCGGACTAGCGGGGGTATTACAGATACGCAGTATTTT. Translation gives CASSRTSGGITDTQYF.

This clone was recorded only once. This chain links TRBV6-2 or TRBV6-3 with TRBJ1-6; 9 bases align to TRBD1. Germline V lookup: CDR1 MNHEY, CDR2 SVGEGT. The CDR3 is 14 residues long. V shed 4 bases and J 7 bases; nucleotides not matched to a gene: 2. The CDR3 sequence: CASSFGQGNSPLHF. The CDR3 nucleotides are TGTGCCAGCAGTTTCGGACAGGGGAATTCACCCCTCCACTTT.

This clone was observed once. The chain has TRBV25-1 and TRBJ2-6; no firm D call. Per germline, CDR1 MGHDK and CDR2 SYGVNS. This CDR3 contains 18 residues. V lost 2 bases, J lost 1 base, and 15 bases lay in between. In DNA form, the CDR3 reads TGTGCCAGCAGTGAACGTAGCAGTAGAGCTTCTGGGGCCAACGTCCTGACTTTC. Its translation is CASSERSSRASGANVLTF.

V is TRBV24-1 and J is TRBJ1-4, with D possibly being TRBD1 (6 bases). There are 15 residues in the CDR3. Germline V gives CDR1 KGHDR, CDR2 SFDVKD. The V end was cut by 4 bases, the J end by 1 base, with 9 bases between. CDR3 in amino acids: CATSDSRGTNEKLFF. The CDR3 nucleotides are TGTGCCACCAGTGACTCCAGGGGAACTAATGAAAAACTGTTTTTT.

The V gene is TRBV19, the J gene TRBJ1-5; D remains unclear. Germline values: CDR1 LNHDA, CDR2 SQIVND (reference sequence). This CDR3 has 15 amino acids. Trimming left V 3 bases short and J 4 bases short, with 13 bases between. CDR3 protein: CASSIIVGSNQPQHF. CDR3 nucleotide sequence: TGTGCCAGTAGTATTATCGTCGGGAGTAATCAGCCCCAGCATTTT.

This chain joins TRBV5-1 and TRBJ1-3, with TRBD1 as a possible D gene (5 bases). The CDR3 sequence is 13 residues long. Germline CDR1 and CDR2: SGHRS and YFSETQ. V lost 3 bases, J lost 5 bases, and 9 bases lay in between. The CDR3 here is CASSYDSRNTIYF. The CDR3 coding sequence is TGCGCCAGCAGCTACGACAGCCGAAACACCATATATTTT.

CDR3 sequence reads: CASSLRPSGQGVYGYTF. DNA for the CDR3: TGTGCCAGCAGCCTCCGGCCCTCGGGACAGGGGGTCTATGGCTACACCTTC. V usage is TRBV9 and J usage is TRBJ1-2, with 11 bases lining up with TRBD1. Losses at the gene ends were 4 bases for V and 4 bases for J; bases not matched to a gene: 12. From germline, CDR1 is SGDLS and CDR2 YYNGEE. The CDR3 is made up of 17 amino acids.

This clone was found a few times. This chain links TRBV27 with TRBJ2-7; D is uncertain. The CDR3 spans 11 residues. Germline V lookup: CDR1 MNHEY, CDR2 SMNVEV (reference sequence). In DNA, the CDR3 is TGTGCCAGCAGTTTTCTCTACGAGCAGTGCGTC. The encoded protein is CASSFLYEQCV.

The chain has TRBV15 and TRBJ2-1; D might be TRBD2 (7 bases). The CDR3 loop spans 16 amino acids. The germline V gene has CDR1 LNHNV and CDR2 YYDKDF (reference sequence). Trimming took off 0 bases at V and 6 bases at J, with 15 bases between the two ends. CDR3 sequence reads: CATSRDRGGSRNEQFF. The CDR3 DNA reads as TGTGCCACCAGCAGAGATAGGGGGGGGTCCCGCAATGAGCAGTTCTTC.

With regard to this clone: This CDR3 is also generated by other DNA sequences in the sample. The chain is built from TRBV7-2 and TRBJ2-2; D unresolved. Germline CDR1 is SGHTA and CDR2 is FQGNSA. V dropped 2 bases and J dropped 8 bases, with 3 bases sitting between them. The CDR3 has 11 amino acids. In DNA, the CDR3 is TGTGCCAGCAGCTTAAGAGGGGAGCTGTTTTTT. Its translation is CASSLRGELFF.

This chain uses TRBV4-3 with TRBJ1-1, with D hard to call. Trimming removed 0 bases from V and 6 bases from J, with 8 bases in between. The CDR3 has 13 amino acids. The germline CDR1 and CDR2 sequences are LGHNA and YSLEER. The CDR3 coding sequence is TGCGCCAGCAGCCAAGATCGAGAGGCTGAAGCTTTCTTT. Protein sequence: CASSQDREAEAFF.

The chain combines TRBV30 with TRBJ1-1, with 8 nucleotides matching TRBD1. Per germline, CDR1 GTSNPN and CDR2 SVGIG (reference sequence). This CDR3 has 11 residues. J lost 9 bases, V lost 3 bases, and 3 bases had no gene match. CDR3 nucleotides: TGTGCCTGGAGGAGGACAGGGAAAGCTTTCTTT. Protein: CAWRRTGKAFF.

As DNA, the CDR3 is TGCGCCAGCAGCCGAGGACAGCCGAGCTCTGGGGCCAACGTCCTGACTTTC. It codes for CASSRGQPSSGANVLTF. V and J are TRBV4-1 and TRBJ2-6, with TRBD1 as a possible D gene (6 bases). The CDR3 loop spans 17 amino acids. Germline CDR1 and CDR2: MGHRA and YSYEKL. Trimming removed 4 bases from V and 0 bases from J, with 13 bases in between.

The CDR3 is CACPPRTHEQYV. CDR3 nucleotide sequence: TGTGCCTGTCCCCCCAGGACCCACGAGCAGTACGTC. This sequence joins TRBV30 and TRBJ2-7; no definite D call. V lost 6 bases and J 5 bases, leaving 14 bases between the germline ends. In germline, CDR1 is GTSNPN, CDR2 SVGIG (reference sequence). CDR3 length: 12 amino acids.

This clone was seen a few times. The J gene is TRBJ1-2, the V gene TRBV10-2; possible D gene TRBD1, 6 bases. The CDR3 runs to 14 residues. Trimming cost V 8 bases and J 8 bases, with 21 bases left between them. Looked up from germline, CDR1 is WSHSY and CDR2 is SAAADI. CDR3 loop: CASVPYRAGEGYTF. CDR3 sequence (DNA): TGCGCCAGCGTTCCCTACAGGGCAGGGGAGGGCTACACCTTC.

The rearrangement uses TRBV5-1 and TRBJ2-2; D call uncertain. Germline V gene lookup returns CDR1 SGHRS and CDR2 YFSETQ. Between the trimmed V and J ends, which lost 0 bases and 3 bases, there was a span of 9 bases. The CDR3 is 15 residues long. Here the CDR3 reads CASSLGPPDTGELFF. Written as DNA, the CDR3 is TGCGCCAGCAGCTTGGGCCCGCCGGACACCGGGGAGCTGTTTTTT.

The V call is TRBV18, the J call TRBJ1-1; TRBD1 might be the D (6 bases). V shed 6 bases and J shed 1 base, with 9 bases lying between them. Germline V gene data show CDR1 as KGHSH and CDR2 as LQKENI. CDR3 length equals 13 residues. For the CDR3, the DNA is TGTGCCAGCTCGCAGACAGGGAACACTGAAGCTTTCTTT. As protein: CASSQTGNTEAFF.

The rearrangement uses TRBV19 and TRBJ2-5, with 8 bases fitting TRBD2. This CDR3 region has 13 residues. V dropped 3 bases and J dropped 5; count of bases not matched to a gene: 2. Germline CDR1 and CDR2: LNHDA and SQIVND (reference sequence). Here the CDR3 reads CASSIPGGETQYF. The CDR3 region has the DNA TGTGCCAGTAGTATTCCGGGGGGGGAGACCCAGTACTTC.